A selection of T cell receptor beta chains follows, all from one sample in a study of blood T cell repertoires in COVID-19. The table came from immunoSEQ multiplex PCR; TCRdb's copy has only in-frame clones and leaves some out. The table shows about 480,000 clones, with 85% to 90% occurring only once. The sequenced material came from PBMCs or T cells enriched from blood (not recorded which). Receptors originate from a woman aged 40 to 50 who had recovered from COVID-19. Each CDR3 is given with its conserved first and last residue. The D gene is left open where the match is weak. Clone size is shown for a subset of rows, as once, few, many or a class of expanded clone.

TRBJ2-7 | - | TRBD1 | TRBV27 | TGTGCCAGCAGTGTACAGGGGGCAGGGTACGAGCAGTACTTC | CASSVQGAGYEQYF
TRBJ2-1 | - | TRBD2 | TRBV24-1 | TGTGCCACCAGTGATCCGTTAGCGGGAGCGGTTCATGAGCAGTTCTTC | CATSDPLAGAVHEQFF
TRBJ2-7 | - | TRBD1 | TRBV4-2 | TGTGCCAGCAGCCAGACAGGGGGCCTCTACGAGCAGTACTTC | CASSQTGGLYEQYF
TRBJ2-1 | - | TRBD2 | TRBV6-2/TRBV6-3 | TGTGCCAGCACCCCTATCGGACTAGCTGTAGGCTACAATGAGCAGTTCTTC | CASTPIGLAVGYNEQFF
TRBJ1-4 | - | TRBD1 | TRBV30 | TGTGCCTGGAGCCCGTACAGGGGAGCAACTAATGAAAAACTGTTTTTT | CAWSPYRGATNEKLFF
TRBJ1-5 | - | TRBD1 | TRBV11-2 | TGTGCCAGCAGCTTTGGACAGGGCCGCGGGCAGCCCCAGCATTTT | CASSFGQGRGQPQHF
TRBJ1-1 | few | TRBD1 | TRBV19 | TGTGCCAGTAGTACCGGGACAGGGGAGACTGAAGCTTTCTTT | CASSTGTGETEAFF
TRBJ1-2 | - | - | TRBV14 | TGTGCCAGCAGCCAAGGACTCGGCTATGGCTACACCTTC | CASSQGLGYGYTF
TRBJ1-6 | - | TRBD1 | TRBV11-2 | TGTGCCAGCAGCTCGGGACAGGGTGGCAATTCACCCCTCCACTTT | CASSSGQGGNSPLHF
TRBJ1-2 | - | TRBD1 | TRBV7-9 | TGTGCCAGCAGCTTAGCGCCAGGACAGGGGAACACCTTC | CASSLAPGQGNTF
TRBJ1-5 | - | - | TRBV7-2 | TGTGCCAGCAGCTTAAAGGGGAATCAGCCCCAGCATTTT | CASSLKGNQPQHF
TRBJ2-5 | - | TRBD2 | TRBV24-1 | TGTGCCACCAGTGATTCATCTAGCGGGAGGGCCGTAGAGACCCAGTACTTC | CATSDSSSGRAVETQYF
TRBJ2-7 | - | TRBD2 | TRBV7-9 | TGTGCCAGCACGCCACTAGCGGGATTTCCCTACGAGCAGTACTTC | CASTPLAGFPYEQYF
TRBJ1-2 | - | - | TRBV11-2 | TGTGCCAGCAGCTTAGAGGGGAGCCCCCGAGGTGGCTACACCTTC | CASSLEGSPRGGYTF
TRBJ2-2 | once | TRBD2 | TRBV7-8 | TGTGCCAGCAGCTTCCTCGGGACTAGCGGGAGAGTTAAGTCCGGGGAGCTGTTTTTT | CASSFLGTSGRVKSGELFF
TRBJ2-3 | - | - | TRBV7-2 | TGTGCCAGCAGCTCCGACCGGGACTCTACAGATACGCAGTATTTT | CASSSDRDSTDTQYF
TRBJ2-7 | once | - | TRBV6-5 | TGTGCCAGCAGTTACCGCGGCCACGAGCAGTACTTC | CASSYRGHEQYF
TRBJ1-1 | - | TRBD1 | TRBV4-2 | TGTGCCAGCAGCCAAGATACCCATTTCACCGGGACAGGGGTTACTGAAGCTTTCTTT | CASSQDTHFTGTGVTEAFF
TRBJ2-2 | - | TRBD1 | TRBV3-1/TRBV3-2 | TGTGCCAGCAGCCAAATTTGGACAGGGGCGAACACCGGGGAGCTGTTTTTT | CASSQIWTGANTGELFF
TRBJ1-5 | - | - | TRBV6-1 | TGTGCCAGCAGTGAAGGCTTGGGAGGTGGCAATCAGCCCCAGCATTTT | CASSEGLGGGNQPQHF
TRBJ2-7 | - | - | TRBV5-1 | TGCGCCAGCAGTCGGGACAACTCTCGGAGGGAGCAGTACTTC | CASSRDNSRREQYF
TRBJ1-1 | - | - | TRBV19 | TGTGCCAGTACCCTAGGACAGTCCATGTTGAACACTGAAGCTTTCTTT | CASTLGQSMLNTEAFF
TRBJ1-1 | - | - | TRBV21-1 | TGTGCCAGCAGCCCAAATAAGGAAGTGGACAGGAATTTCGCTGAAGCTTTCTTT | CASSPNKEVDRNFAEAFF
TRBJ1-2 | once | - | TRBV4-3 | TGCGCCAGCAGCCAAGATCGGGTGGGTAACTATGGCTACACCTTC | CASSQDRVGNYGYTF
TRBJ2-1 | - | - | TRBV21-1 | TGTGCCAGCAGCAAAGGCGGGACTAGCGGGAGACAATATGAGCAGTTCTTC | CASSKGGTSGRQYEQFF
TRBJ2-3 | - | TRBD2 | TRBV3-1/TRBV3-2 | TGTGCCAGCAGCCAAAGAGGGGCGGGAGGTGGCACAGATACGCAGTATTTT | CASSQRGAGGGTDTQYF
TRBJ1-4 | - | TRBD1 | TRBV5-4 | TGTGCCAGCAGCTTGGACGGACAGGGGGCCGGAAAACTGTTTTTT | CASSLDGQGAGKLFF
TRBJ2-3 | - | - | TRBV12-3/TRBV12-4 | TGTGCCAGCAGTTTAAGCGGGACAGATACGCAGTATTTT | CASSLSGTDTQYF
TRBJ1-4 | - | - | TRBV19 | TGTGCCAGTAGTATAGGAGGGGGGGCCAGGGAAAAACTGTTTTTT | CASSIGGGAREKLFF
TRBJ1-1 | - | TRBD1 | TRBV3-1/TRBV3-2 | TGTGCCAGCAGCCGTGCAGGGGGCTACACTGAAGCTTTCTTT | CASSRAGGYTEAFF
TRBJ2-7 | - | - | TRBV12-3/TRBV12-4 | TGTGCCAGCAGGTTAGCGGAGGCGGGTGAGCAGTACTTC | CASRLAEAGEQYF
TRBJ1-1 | - | TRBD1 | TRBV11-2 | TGTGCCAGCAGCTTACAGGGGGCCAGCACTGAAGCTTTCTTT | CASSLQGASTEAFF
TRBJ2-7 | - | - | TRBV4-2 | TGTGCCAGCAGTGTTCCTTTGGAGGGGGGGTCCTACGAGCAGTACTTC | CASSVPLEGGSYEQYF
TRBJ1-2 | - | - | TRBV28 | TGTGCCAGCAGCTCTAATCCCCGGACAGAACGTAACTATGGCTACACCTTC | CASSSNPRTERNYGYTF
TRBJ2-7 | - | - | TRBV6-5 | TGTGCCTCACAACAACGGGACTCCTACGAGCAGTACTTC | CASQQRDSYEQYF
TRBJ2-7 | - | TRBD2 | TRBV10-3 | TGTGCCATCAGTGAGTCGAGGGGACTAGCCTCCTACGAGCAGTACTTC | CAISESRGLASYEQYF
TRBJ1-2 | - | - | TRBV19 | TGTGCCAGTAGGGTCCAGGGCCGCGGCAACACCTTC | CASRVQGRGNTF
TRBJ1-4 | - | TRBD1 | TRBV9 | TGTGCCAGCAGCGTAAGTCAAAACAGGGGAAATGAAAAACTGTTTTTT | CASSVSQNRGNEKLFF
TRBJ2-7 | - | TRBD1 | TRBV5-6 | TGTGCCAGCAGCTGGGGACAGGGGACCGCCTACGAGCAGTACTTC | CASSWGQGTAYEQYF
TRBJ2-2 | - | - | TRBV18 | TGTGCCAGCTCAGCCGGTGGGCGACAATTCACCGGGGAGCTGTTTTTT | CASSAGGRQFTGELFF
TRBJ2-1 | - | TRBD2 | TRBV28 | TGTGCCATCAGAACTAGCGACTCCTACAATGAGCAGTTCTTC | CAIRTSDSYNEQFF